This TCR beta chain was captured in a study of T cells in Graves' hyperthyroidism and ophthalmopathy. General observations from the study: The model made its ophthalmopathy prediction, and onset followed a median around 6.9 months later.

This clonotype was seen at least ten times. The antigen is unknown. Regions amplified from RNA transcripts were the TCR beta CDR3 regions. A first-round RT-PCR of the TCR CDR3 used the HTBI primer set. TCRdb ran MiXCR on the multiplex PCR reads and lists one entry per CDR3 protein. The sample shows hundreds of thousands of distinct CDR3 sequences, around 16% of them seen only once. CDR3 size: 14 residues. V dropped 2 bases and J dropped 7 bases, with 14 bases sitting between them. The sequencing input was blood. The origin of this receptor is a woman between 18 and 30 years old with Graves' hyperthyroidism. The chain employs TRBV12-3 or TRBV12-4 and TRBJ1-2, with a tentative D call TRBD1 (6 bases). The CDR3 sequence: CASSLSGAPGGYTF. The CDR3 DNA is TGTGCCAGCAGTTTATCAGGGGCGCCGGGTGGCTACACCTTC.